The rows below give T cell receptor beta chains drawn from one sample of a study of blood T cell repertoires in COVID-19. Sequencing was performed with immunoSEQ multiplex PCR; in TCRdb, only in-frame clones are kept and a portion is missing. This sample has more than 200,000 clones; approximately 87% occur once, and the top ten carry 2.2%. Sequencing used peripheral blood. These receptors were obtained from a woman aged 45-60 years with acute or convalescent COVID-19. CDR3s include the opening cysteine and the closing phenylalanine or tryptophan. A D gene is named only where the DNA matches it firmly. Size tells how often a clone was seen (once, few, many) or the class of an expanded clone, and some rows leave it out.

D	J	size	V	CDR3	DNA
-	TRBJ2-2	-	TRBV6-1	CASSERFLNTGELFF	TGTGCCAGCAGTGAAAGATTCCTAAACACCGGGGAGCTGTTTTTT
TRBD1	TRBJ2-7	-	TRBV5-1	CASSLRDRGYEQYF	TGCGCCAGCAGCTTACGGGACAGGGGGTACGAGCAGTACTTC
TRBD1	TRBJ1-1	-	TRBV19	CASNYADRGNTEAFF	TGTGCCAGTAACTATGCGGACAGGGGCAACACTGAAGCTTTCTTT
TRBD1	TRBJ1-2	many	TRBV19	CASSGRDSPNYGYTF	TGTGCCAGTAGTGGTCGGGACAGCCCTAACTATGGCTACACCTTC
-	TRBJ2-1	-	TRBV21-1	CASSKGPDRRGVSYNEQFF	TGTGCCAGCAGCAAAGGCCCGGACCGCCGGGGAGTTTCCTACAATGAGCAGTTCTTC
TRBD2	TRBJ2-1	-	TRBV5-6	CASSLLFSGGSYNEQFF	TGTGCCAGCAGCTTGCTATTTAGCGGGGGCTCCTACAATGAGCAGTTCTTC
-	TRBJ1-3	few	TRBV11-2	CASSLVEGNTIYF	TGTGCCAGCAGCTTAGTAGAGGGAAACACCATATATTTT
TRBD2	TRBJ2-3	-	TRBV4-2	CASSLPGTSDTDTQYF	TGTGCCAGCAGCCTCCCCGGGACTAGCGACACAGATACGCAGTATTTT
-	TRBJ1-1	few	TRBV4-3	CASSQVPAGNTEAFF	TGCGCCAGCAGCCAAGTTCCAGCGGGAAACACTGAAGCTTTCTTT
TRBD1	TRBJ1-5	-	TRBV6-2/TRBV6-3	CASSLSGTGYRPQHF	TGTGCCAGCAGTCTCTCCGGGACAGGGTATCGGCCCCAGCATTTT
-	TRBJ2-7	-	TRBV7-2	CASSSPTRDYEQYF	TGTGCCAGCAGCTCACCCACCAGGGACTACGAGCAGTACTTC
-	TRBJ2-3	-	TRBV9	CASSVFVQGGTDTQYF	TGTGCCAGCAGCGTATTTGTACAGGGTGGAACAGATACGCAGTATTTT
-	TRBJ1-6	-	TRBV15	CATSSTGFNSPLHF	TGTGCCACCAGCAGCACAGGGTTTAATTCACCCCTCCACTTT
-	TRBJ2-3	-	TRBV6-5	CASSYSASTDTQYF	TGTGCCAGCAGTTACTCGGCTAGCACAGATACGCAGTATTTT
-	TRBJ1-5	-	TRBV6-1	CASSEGGRNQPQHF	TGTGCCAGCAGTGAGGGGGGGCGCAATCAGCCCCAGCATTTT
-	TRBJ2-3	few	TRBV2	CASSVSVADTDTQYF	TGTGCCAGCAGTGTGTCGGTAGCGGACACAGATACGCAGTATTTT
-	TRBJ1-2	-	TRBV30	CAWSAETLYGYTF	TGTGCCTGGAGTGCTGAGACACTCTATGGCTACACCTTC
TRBD1	TRBJ2-5	-	TRBV5-1	CASSLGQGAVETQYF	TGCGCCAGCAGCTTGGGACAGGGGGCGGTGGAGACCCAGTACTTC
TRBD1	TRBJ1-5	-	TRBV4-3	CASSVDRGEPQHF	TGCGCCAGCAGCGTGGACAGGGGCGAGCCCCAGCATTTT
-	TRBJ1-2	-	TRBV4-2	CASSQGSRNYGYTF	TGTGCCAGCAGCCAAGGGTCCAGGAACTATGGCTACACCTTC
-	TRBJ2-1	once	TRBV9	CASSATADPYNEQFF	TGTGCCAGCAGCGCCACTGCGGATCCCTACAATGAGCAGTTCTTC
-	TRBJ2-2	once	TRBV5-1	CASFERGTNTGELFF	TGCGCCAGCTTCGAACGGGGGACGAACACCGGGGAGCTGTTTTTT
TRBD1	TRBJ1-6	-	TRBV25-1	CASSARQGASSPLHF	TGTGCCAGCAGTGCGAGACAGGGGGCAAGTTCACCCCTCCACTTT
-	TRBJ1-2	-	TRBV3-1/TRBV3-2	CASSHETTGRYTF	TGTGCCAGCAGCCATGAGACGACAGGACGCTACACCTTC
-	TRBJ2-2	-	TRBV11-2	CASSLVFSIGELFF	TGTGCCAGCAGCTTAGTTTTTAGCATCGGGGAGCTGTTTTTT
TRBD1	TRBJ2-7	few	TRBV7-9	CASSPIPGGTGSGEQYF	TGTGCCAGCAGCCCAATACCAGGCGGGACAGGGTCGGGCGAGCAGTACTTC